This is a list of T cell receptor beta chains from one sample in a study of tumor-infiltrating lymphocytes in primary liver carcinoma. TCRdb reprocessed the multiplex PCR reads with MiXCR, giving one entry per CDR3 protein. The top ten hold approximately 52% of the sample, which has 55,000 to 65,000 distinct CDR3 sequences, less than 75% seen once. The sequenced material came from liver tumor tissue from sampling region 2. The receptors shown here come from a man aged 40-49 years with primary liver carcinoma and hepatitis B virus infection. Each CDR3 is given without its conserved first and last residue. Each record gives: V gene, J gene, CDR3 protein.

V: TRBV19
J: TRBJ2-3
CDR3: ASEGSTDTRY

V: TRBV11-2
J: TRBJ2-2
CDR3: ASSFAGSSTGELF

V: TRBV7-3
J: TRBJ1-3
CDR3: ASGIGGGFGNTIY

V: TRBV4-1
J: TRBJ2-1
CDR3: ASRQQTTVDSYNEQS

V: TRBV6-5
J: TRBJ1-3
CDR3: ASSPQVYGNTIY

V: TRBV12-3/TRBV12-4
J: TRBJ1-5
CDR3: TSSFRASEQLQH

V: TRBV6-2/TRBV6-3
J: TRBJ2-1
CDR3: AGTGVLEGLRGNEQF

V: TRBV11-2
J: TRBJ1-2
CDR3: ASSFSQANYGYT

V: TRBV4-2
J: TRBJ2-6
CDR3: ASSHETGGITGANVLT

V: TRBV10-3
J: TRBJ2-5
CDR3: AISESQDTQY

V: TRBV5-1
J: TRBJ2-3
CDR3: ANSPRLAGVTTDAQY

V: TRBV6-2/TRBV6-3
J: TRBJ2-5
CDR3: ASLSVGEGQETQY

V: TRBV29-1
J: TRBJ2-7
CDR3: TVRAGGSEQY

V: TRBV6-1
J: TRBJ2-1
CDR3: ASTSRPRLTYNEQF

V: TRBV11-2
J: TRBJ2-5
CDR3: ARSQTPGGAKETQY

V: TRBV7-9
J: TRBJ1-1
CDR3: ASSTRTASNTEAF

V: TRBV7-8
J: TRBJ1-1
CDR3: AISFVWESTEAF

V: TRBV11-2
J: TRBJ2-7
CDR3: TNSLEMASKPYEQY

V: TRBV5-4
J: TRBJ1-1
CDR3: GSSLGGNTEAF

V: TRBV29-1
J: TRBJ2-7
CDR3: SSLTSDHEQY

V: TRBV28
J: TRBJ1-1
CDR3: ASSSGGGEDTEAF

V: TRBV6-1
J: TRBJ2-6
CDR3: ASSDRGVGANVLT

V: TRBV29-1
J: TRBJ1-5
CDR3: SVTSGGGQPQH

V: TRBV4-2
J: TRBJ2-7
CDR3: ASSPGQTYEQY

V: TRBV19
J: TRBJ2-7
CDR3: ASSRDLAGPPGEQY

V: TRBV11-3
J: TRBJ2-3
CDR3: ASGLGPVKDTDTHY

V: TRBV11-2
J: TRBJ2-5
CDR3: ASSLTPVGSGEPQY

V: TRBV29-1
J: TRBJ2-3
CDR3: SVETSLSTDTQY

V: TRBV5-1
J: TRBJ2-1
CDR3: ASSSPLAGLFYNEQF

V: TRBV5-6
J: TRBJ2-1
CDR3: ASSLAGVVSGRINVQF

V: TRBV4-2
J: TRBJ2-6
CDR3: ASRPGTAGVNVLT